This T cell receptor (beta chain) was captured in a study of siplizumab effects on memory and regulatory T cells. Whole-study findings and limits: Proliferating CD4+ or CD8+ clones, roughly 75-96% of them, lacked an assignable naive or memory phenotype.

The trim removed 5 bases at V and 2 bases at J, leaving 13 bases unmatched. The germline CDR1 and CDR2 sequences are SGHDT and YYEEEE. This CDR3 has 16 amino acids. Note on this clone: Its antigen is currently unknown.

The data were produced by immunoSEQ multiplex PCR, yet TCRdb's version contains in-frame clones alone and is incomplete. This table holds approximately 82,000 clones, about nine tenths found once. Material: Tregs sorted from blood. The chain links TRBV5-6 to TRBJ2-7, with 7 bases identical to TRBD1. This TCR came from a human donor in good health. CDR3 sequence: CASSRIRQGTTYEQYF. CDR3 coding DNA: TGTGCCAGCAGTCGTATCCGACAGGGTACCACCTACGAGCAGTACTTC.